These T cell receptor beta chains were read from a single sample in a study of blood T cells in healthy people across ages. TCRdb reprocessed the 5' RACE reads with MiXCR, giving one entry per CDR3 protein. The sample holds about 1 million distinct CDR3 sequences, under 55% seen once. The source material was blood. The source is a woman aged 55-69 years in good health. Each CDR3 is given with its conserved first and last residue. D genes are given only for firm matches. Not every row has a clone size; where given, it reads once, few, many or a size class.

TRBD2 TRBJ2-7 . TRBV20-1 TGCAGTGCTCACCTTAGCGGGAAAAACAATGAGCAGTACTTC CSAHLSGKNNEQYF
TRBD2 TRBJ2-1 . TRBV14 TGTGCCAGCAGCCAGGATGGGACTAGCGGTTACAATGAGCAGTTCTTC CASSQDGTSGYNEQFF
. TRBJ2-7 few TRBV28 TGTGCCAGCAGTCTCCCGCAGCGGAAGGACTCCTACGAGCAGTACTTC CASSLPQRKDSYEQYF
. TRBJ2-5 many TRBV20-1 TGCAGTGCAACAGCGAGCGAGGAGACCCAGTACTTC CSATASEETQYF
. TRBJ1-6 . TRBV6-6 TGTGCCAGCAGCTACTCCGAGGTGGTCCACCTCCACTTT CASSYSEVVHLHF
. TRBJ2-7 few TRBV19 TGTGCCAGTAGTATGGGCCTAGCAAATGACGAGCAGTACTTC CASSMGLANDEQYF
. TRBJ2-3 . TRBV4-2 TGTGCCAGCAGCCAAAGGGGGGGGGATACGCAGTATTTT CASSQRGGDTQYF
TRBD1 TRBJ2-1 few TRBV28 TGTGCCAGCAGTCCCTTTGGACAGGGCTACAATGAGCAGTTCTTC CASSPFGQGYNEQFF
TRBD1 TRBJ2-1 . TRBV5-1 TGCGCCAGCAGCTGGCGGACAGGGTACTACAATGAGCAGTTCTTC CASSWRTGYYNEQFF
TRBD1 TRBJ2-1 . TRBV29-1 TGCAGCGTCCAGGGACAGGGAGTATACAATGAGCAGTTCTTC CSVQGQGVYNEQFF
. TRBJ1-1 few TRBV12-5 TGTGCTAGTGGTTTGGTATTGGGAAGCGGGAACACTGAAGCTTTCTTT CASGLVLGSGNTEAFF
. TRBJ2-3 . TRBV4-2 TGTGCCAGCAGCCAAGATGGTGGAGGTAGTGAGCCCACAGATACGCAGTATTTT CASSQDGGGSEPTDTQYF
. TRBJ2-7 few TRBV7-9 TGTGCCAGCAGCTTAACGGGAACTATCTACGAGCAGTACTTC CASSLTGTIYEQYF
. TRBJ1-2 . TRBV4-1 TGCGCCAGCAGCGAGGAGGGATTCTATGGCTACACCTTC CASSEEGFYGYTF
TRBD2 TRBJ2-7 . TRBV6-2/TRBV6-3 TGTGCCAGCAGTTGGGGTACTAGCGGTTACAATGAGCAGTACTTC CASSWGTSGYNEQYF
. TRBJ2-3 . TRBV27 TGTGCCAGCACCCTCGAGGGGACGCAGTATTTT CASTLEGTQYF
. TRBJ2-1 . TRBV7-9 TGTGCCAGCAGCTGGGGAGGGGGGCTGGGCGATGAGCAGTTCTTC CASSWGGGLGDEQFF
TRBD1 TRBJ1-2 . TRBV28 TGTGCCAGCAGTTTATGGGGGACAGGGACGGCTATAGGCGGCTACACCTTC CASSLWGTGTAIGGYTF
. TRBJ2-1 few TRBV9 TGTGCCAGCAGCGTAGAGCAGGGATACAATGAGCAGTTCTTC CASSVEQGYNEQFF
. TRBJ2-7 . TRBV7-2 TGTGCCAGCAGCCGCTGGGCCTTTTCAGCCCAAACAACCTACGAGCAGTACTTC CASSRWAFSAQTTYEQYF
. TRBJ2-7 . TRBV4-2 TGTGCCAGCAGCCAAGCTCAGGGGGGCCGCGAGCAGTACTTC CASSQAQGGREQYF
TRBD2 TRBJ2-3 few TRBV11-1 TGTGCCAGCAGCTTTGGACTAGCGGGAGCGACAGATACGCAGTATTTT CASSFGLAGATDTQYF
. TRBJ2-7 few TRBV20-1 TGCAGTGCTAGTTCCGGATACTACGAGCAGTACTTC CSASSGYYEQYF
TRBD1 TRBJ2-1 few TRBV3-1 TGTGCCAGCAGCCAAGATTGGGGTCAGGGCAGGGGGCTTCACTCCTACAATGAGCAGTTCTTC CASSQDWGQGRGLHSYNEQFF
. TRBJ2-3 few TRBV13 TGTGCCAGCAGCGAGGGTCTCACAGATACGCAGTATTTT CASSEGLTDTQYF
. TRBJ2-5 . TRBV6-1 TGTGCCAGCACTCGGGTGGAGACCCAGTACTTC CASTRVETQYF
TRBD2 TRBJ2-7 . TRBV5-8 TGTGCCAGCAGCCTATGGGAGGGGATAACGAGCGAGCAGTACTTC CASSLWEGITSEQYF
. TRBJ2-1 once TRBV28 TGTGCCAGCAATTTATCTGGGAAGGGCTACAATGAGCAGTTCTTC CASNLSGKGYNEQFF
TRBD2 TRBJ2-3 few TRBV11-2 TGTGCCAGCAGCTTAGTAGCGTCTAGCGGGGATACTAGCACAGATACGCAGTATTTT CASSLVASSGDTSTDTQYF
TRBD2 TRBJ2-7 few TRBV15 TGTGCCACCAGCAGAGTGGCTAGCGGGTACGAGCAGTACTTC CATSRVASGYEQYF
. TRBJ2-6 . TRBV9 TGTGCCAGCAGCGGCCGTCGATTTTGGGGGGAGAACTCTGGGGCCAACGTCCTGACTTTC CASSGRRFWGENSGANVLTF
. TRBJ2-1 few TRBV7-9 TGTGCCAGCAGCTTAGGTGGGGGGCAGTTCTTC CASSLGGGQFF
. TRBJ2-1 . TRBV11-2 TGTGCCAGCAGCTTAGGCCCGGGCGAGGCTGCCTACAATGAGCAGTTCTTC CASSLGPGEAAYNEQFF
. TRBJ2-1 . TRBV10-1 TGCGCCAGCAGTGACATGCCGGGAGCCGGGTATGAGCAGTTCTTC CASSDMPGAGYEQFF